The entry that follows covers one T cell receptor (beta chain) sequence. CDR3 length: 12 residues. The V and J ends lost 2 bases and 9 bases respectively, with 10 bases between them. The V gene's germline CDR1 is MDHEN and CDR2 SYDVKM. Profiled with immunoSEQ multiplex PCR; TCRdb holds only in-frame clones, not every one. This sample has under 300,000 clones, with approximately 90% found just once. This record comes from a study of blood T cell repertoires in COVID-19. Study context: From T cells, B-cell-depleted T cells, or PBMCs came the material, which was cDNA or gDNA.

Sequencing used PBMCs or T cells enriched from blood (not recorded which). The receptor comes from a woman younger than 45 with acute COVID-19. The chain employs TRBV28 and TRBJ1-1; no firm D call. In DNA form, the CDR3 reads TGTGCCAGCAGTTTACAGGCCGACCAAGCTTTCTTT. Amino acid sequence: CASSLQADQAFF. The full variable domain, rest sourced from reference TRBV28 and TRBJ1-1, is DVKVTQSSRYLVKRTGEKVFLECVQDMDHENMFWYRQDPGLGLRLIYFSYDVKMKEKGDIPEGYSVSREKKERFSLILESASTNQTSMYLCASSLQADQAFFGQGTRLTVV.